A selection of T cell receptor beta chains follows, all from one sample in a study of long-term antiretroviral therapy in people with HIV. TCRdb keeps only in-frame clones here, not all; method: immunoSEQ multiplex PCR. Of some 27,000 clones in the sample, around three quarters were seen once. The specimen comprised unsorted PBMCs, sampled 2.1 years after starting antiretroviral therapy. These receptors all come from a man aged 25-45 years with HIV. The CDR3 runs from the conserved cysteine through the conserved F or W. D genes are given only for firm matches. Part of the rows lack a size; the others show once, few, many or a class for expanded clones.

.	TRBV5-1	TRBJ1-4	TRBD1	CASSLQGQGASRTNEKLFF	TGCGCCAGCAGCTTACAGGGACAGGGGGCCAGTAGAACTAATGAAAAACTGTTTTTT
.	TRBV5-6	TRBJ2-1	TRBD2	CASSFSGRAYNEQFF	TGTGCCAGCAGTTTCAGCGGGAGGGCCTACAATGAGCAGTTCTTC
.	TRBV6-5	TRBJ2-2	.	CASSSQVNTGELFF	TGTGCCAGCAGTTCACAGGTTAACACCGGGGAGCTGTTTTTT
few	TRBV29-1	TRBJ2-6	.	CSVAVSGANVLTF	TGCAGCGTTGCAGTCTCTGGGGCCAACGTCCTGACTTTC
.	TRBV2	TRBJ2-6	.	CASSARTGANVLTF	TGTGCCAGCAGTGCGAGAACTGGGGCCAACGTCCTGACTTTC
.	TRBV10-1	TRBJ2-6	.	CASSAGGSGANVLTF	TGCGCCAGCAGTGCCGGGGGCTCTGGGGCCAACGTCCTGACTTTC
.	TRBV18	TRBJ1-2	TRBD1	CASSPRQGMDGYTF	TGTGCCAGCTCACCGAGACAGGGGATGGATGGCTACACCTTC
.	TRBV9	TRBJ2-3	.	CASSFGTARTSTDTQYF	TGTGCCAGCAGCTTTGGGACCGCCAGAACTAGCACAGATACGCAGTATTTT
.	TRBV28	TRBJ2-3	.	CASSLPDDPTDTQYF	TGTGCCAGCAGTTTACCCGATGACCCCACAGATACGCAGTATTTT
once	TRBV28	TRBJ1-5	TRBD1	CASRTPSGGHQPQHF	TGTGCCAGCAGGACGCCCTCAGGGGGGCATCAGCCCCAGCATTTT
.	TRBV4-2	TRBJ2-5	TRBD2	CASSQEAGTSGGYQETQYF	TGTGCCAGCAGCCAAGAGGCCGGGACTAGCGGGGGATACCAAGAGACCCAGTACTTC
.	TRBV11-3	TRBJ2-7	TRBD1	CASSSRDRGYEQYF	TGTGCCAGCAGCTCCCGGGACAGAGGATACGAGCAGTACTTC
.	TRBV30	TRBJ1-4	.	CAWSPPGVEKLFF	TGTGCCTGGAGTCCCCCAGGGGTTGAAAAACTGTTTTTT
.	TRBV4-1	TRBJ1-2	.	CASSQDRLEGNYGYTF	TGCGCCAGCAGCCAAGACCGTTTGGAGGGAAACTATGGCTACACCTTC